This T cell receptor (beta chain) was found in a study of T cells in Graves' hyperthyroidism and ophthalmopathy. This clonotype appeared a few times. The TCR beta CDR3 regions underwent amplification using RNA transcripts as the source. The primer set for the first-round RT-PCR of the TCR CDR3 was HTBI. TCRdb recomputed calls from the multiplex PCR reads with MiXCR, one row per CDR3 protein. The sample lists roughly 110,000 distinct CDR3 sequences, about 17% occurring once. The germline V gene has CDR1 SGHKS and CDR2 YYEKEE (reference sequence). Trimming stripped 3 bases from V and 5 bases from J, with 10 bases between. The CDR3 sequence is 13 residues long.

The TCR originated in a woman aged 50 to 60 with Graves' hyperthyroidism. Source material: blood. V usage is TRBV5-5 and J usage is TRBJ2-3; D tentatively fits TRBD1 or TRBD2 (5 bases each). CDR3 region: CASSSLGGDTQYF. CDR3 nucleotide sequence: TGTGCCAGCAGCTCGCTTGGGGGAGATACGCAGTATTTT. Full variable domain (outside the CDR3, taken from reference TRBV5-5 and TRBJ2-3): DAGVTQSPTHLIKTRGQQVTLRCSPISGHKSVSWYQQVLGQGPQFIFQYYEKEERGRGNFPDRFSARQFPNYSSELNVNALLLGDSALYLCASSSLGGDTQYFGPGTRLTVL.